Below, 18 T cell receptor beta chains from the same sample are listed, as sequenced in a study of blood T cell repertoires in COVID-19. This table comes from immunoSEQ multiplex PCR, and its TCRdb copy is limited to in-frame clones, with some not included. The sample lists around 40,000 clones; roughly 90% were seen once. The sample comprised peripheral blood. These receptors all come from a human donor in a cohort sampled during active COVID-19.

The chain links TRBV4-3 to TRBJ2-1; TRBD1 is a possible D gene (6 bases). CDR1 is LGHNA, CDR2 YSLEER, per germline. V lost 0 bases to trimming and J lost 0 bases, with 12 bases between them. This CDR3 has 17 residues. CDR3 protein: CASSQDPQGSSYNEQFF. Written as DNA, the CDR3 is TGCGCCAGCAGCCAAGACCCGCAGGGGAGCTCCTACAATGAGCAGTTCTTC.

CDR3 in DNA: TGTGCCAGCACCCTCCTAGCGGGAGGGCCACGTGAGCAGTTCTTC. Its protein product is CASTLLAGGPREQFF. The genes are TRBV6-6 and TRBJ2-1; TRBD2 matches 12 bases. Germline V lookup: CDR1 MNHNY, CDR2 SVGAGI (reference sequence). V trimming: 7 bases; J trimming: 9 bases; junction bases outside the gene matches: 10. This CDR3 is 15 amino acids long.

The chain couples TRBV6-5 to TRBJ2-7, with unresolved D. This CDR3 contains 12 residues. The V gene's germline CDR1 is MNHEY and CDR2 SVGAGI. With 6 bases removed from V and 5 bases from J, the gap between germline ends came to 11 bases. The CDR3 sequence: CASRGWSDEQYF. The DNA for the CDR3 is TGTGCCAGCAGGGGCTGGTCCGACGAGCAGTACTTC.

J is TRBJ2-3 and V is TRBV18; tentatively, D is TRBD1 (5 bases). Germline CDR1 KGHSH, CDR2 LQKENI. The CDR3 length is 13 residues. Between the trimmed V and J ends, which lost 5 bases and 5 bases, there was a span of 11 bases. For the CDR3, the DNA is TGTGCCAGCTCAGGGGCCGGCGGAGATACGCAGTATTTT. Its translation is CASSGAGGDTQYF. Full variable domain (remainder filled in from reference TRBV18 and TRBJ2-3): NAGVMQNPRHLVRRRGQEARLRCSPMKGHSHVYWYRQLPEEGLKFMVYLQKENIIDESGMPKERFSAEFPKEGPSILRIQQVVRGDSAAYFCASSGAGGDTQYFGPGTRLTVL.

V is TRBV5-1 and J is TRBJ2-7, with 8 nucleotides matching TRBD2. After removal of 4 bases from V and 7 bases from J, the junction contained 7 bases not matched to a gene. From germline, CDR1 is SGHRS and CDR2 YFSETQ. This CDR3 region has 13 residues. CDR3 DNA: TGCGCCAGCAGCCCCGGGGGGGGGAATGAGCAGTACTTC. Its translation is CASSPGGGNEQYF.

This chain uses TRBV5-1 with TRBJ2-5; maybe TRBD1 (5 bases). V gave up 1 base and J gave up 7 bases, with 14 bases separating them. This CDR3 is 14 amino acids long. Germline lookup yields CDR1 SGHRS and CDR2 YFSETQ. In DNA, the CDR3 is TGCGCCAGCAGCTTGTGGCAGGGAATAGGGACCCAGTACTTC. This sequence encodes CASSLWQGIGTQYF.

The CDR3: CASNLGGGNSPLHF. The CDR3 region has the DNA TGTGCCAGCAATCTGGGAGGTGGTAATTCACCCCTCCACTTT. The J gene is TRBJ1-6, the V gene TRBV2; no definite D call. Per germline, CDR1 SNHLY and CDR2 FYNNEI. The CDR3 runs to 14 residues. Trimming stripped 7 bases from V and 6 bases from J, with 13 bases between.

The rearrangement uses TRBV6-5 and TRBJ1-5, with D possibly being TRBD1 (6 bases). The CDR3 loop spans 14 amino acids. The V end lost 7 bases, the J end lost 7 bases, and 17 bases lay between the germline ends. The germline CDR1 and CDR2 sequences are MNHEY and SVGAGI. CDR3 DNA: TGTGCCAGCACCCAGGGGATCTCCTCGCAGCCCCAGCATTTT. The encoded protein is CASTQGISSQPQHF.

Here the CDR3 reads CASSLSGGGEQYF. The CDR3 DNA is TGTGCCAGCAGCTTATCGGGGGGCGGCGAGCAGTACTTC. The chain is built from TRBV7-9 and TRBJ2-7; a weak D match, TRBD2 (7 bases). Trimming stripped 2 bases from V and 6 bases from J, with 11 bases between. The V gene's germline CDR1 is SEHNR and CDR2 FQNEAQ (reference sequence). This CDR3 is 13 amino acids long.

CDR3 residues: CAWSFDSRDTQYF. The CDR3 DNA is TGTGCCTGGAGCTTTGACTCGAGGGATACGCAGTATTTT. The chain carries TRBV30 and TRBJ2-3; D is unclear. The ends were cut back, 3 bases at V and 6 bases at J, with 13 bases in the middle. CDR1 and CDR2 from the germline V gene are GTSNPN and SVGIG (reference sequence). CDR3 size: 13 residues.

The genes are TRBV19 and TRBJ1-6; 7 bases fit TRBD1. The CDR3 loop spans 14 amino acids. V gave up 5 bases and J gave up 7 bases; unmatched junction bases: 5. Germline CDR1 is LNHDA and CDR2 is SQIVND (reference sequence). The DNA of the CDR3 is TGTGCCAGTAGTCCAGGCAGGGGGAATTCACCCCTCCACTTT. Amino acid sequence: CASSPGRGNSPLHF.

This chain links TRBV6-5 with TRBJ1-5; 10 bases agree with TRBD1. V lost 8 bases and J lost 7; bases outside the gene matches: 11. Germline CDR1 MNHEY, CDR2 SVGAGI. This CDR3 spans 15 amino acids. This CDR3 is CASVSTGTGEQPQHF. The CDR3 region has the DNA TGTGCCAGCGTCAGCACCGGGACAGGGGAACAGCCCCAGCATTTT.

This clone was seen only once. This chain links TRBV6-2 or TRBV6-3 with TRBJ2-1, with TRBD2 matching over 12 bases. Trimming removed 3 bases from V and 1 base from J; junction bases left unmatched: 7. This CDR3 comprises 18 residues. CDR1 and CDR2 (germline): MNHEY, SVGEGT. Here the CDR3 DNA reads TGTGCCAGCAGTTATTTGACTAGCGGGAGAAGATCCTACAATGAGCAGTTCTTC. Its protein product is CASSYLTSGRRSYNEQFF.

The rearrangement uses TRBV11-2 and TRBJ2-3; D is undetermined. Germline V gives CDR1 SGHAT, CDR2 FQNNGV. V was clipped by 5 bases and J by 0 bases, with 9 bases between them. This CDR3 is built from 14 residues. CDR3 bases: TGTGCCAGCAGCGGCAGTTTCAGCACAGATACGCAGTATTTT. This translates into CASSGSFSTDTQYF.

This clone has just one count. CDR3 DNA: TGTGCCAGCAGCCAAGACCCGAAAGGGGTCTACGAGCAGTACTTC. Protein sequence: CASSQDPKGVYEQYF. This chain uses TRBV4-2 with TRBJ2-7, with D perhaps matching TRBD1 (5 bases). V was cut by 0 bases and J by 3 bases, with 12 bases left in between. Germline V CDR1 and CDR2: LGHNA, YNFKEQ. CDR3 length equals 15 residues.

The chain employs TRBV5-1 and TRBJ2-5; the D gene is possibly TRBD1 (5 bases). Germline-derived CDR1 and CDR2 are SGHRS and YFSETQ. V was clipped by 0 bases and J by 0 bases, with 9 bases between them. The CDR3 runs to 15 residues. The CDR3 coding sequence is TGCGCCAGCAGCTTGGGAGCAGGGAACCAAGAGACCCAGTACTTC. This encodes CASSLGAGNQETQYF. Using reference TRBV5-1 and TRBJ2-5 for the parts outside the CDR3, the full variable domain is KAGVTQTPRYLIKTRGQQVTLSCSPISGHRSVSWYQQTPGQGLQFLFEYFSETQRNKGNFPGRFSGRQFSNSRSEMNVSTLELGDSALYLCASSLGAGNQETQYFGPGTRLLVL.

The V gene is TRBV5-6, the J gene TRBJ2-3; D not certain. There are 13 residues in the CDR3. Trimming cost V 3 bases and J 2 bases, with 7 bases left between them. Germline V gene data show CDR1 as SGHDT and CDR2 as YYEEEE. This chain's CDR3 is CASSSQSTDTQYF. Here the CDR3 DNA reads TGTGCCAGCAGCTCCCAATCCACAGATACGCAGTATTTT.

The chain links TRBV2 to TRBJ1-5; D gene uncertain. Trimming cost V 5 bases and J 0 bases, with 8 bases left between them. The CDR3 is 14 residues long. Germline V gene data show CDR1 as SNHLY and CDR2 as FYNNEI. The CDR3 sequence is CASSKQNSNQPQHF. CDR3 coding DNA: TGTGCCAGCAGTAAACAAAATAGCAATCAGCCCCAGCATTTT. The entire variable domain, with the rest obtained from reference TRBV2 and TRBJ1-5, is as follows: EPEVTQTPSHQVTQMGQEVILRCVPISNHLYFYWYRQILGQKVEFLVSFYNNEISEKSEIFDDQFSVERPDGSNFTLKIRSTKLEDSAMYFCASSKQNSNQPQHFGDGTRLSIL.